Below, 30 T cell receptor beta chains from the same sample are listed, as sequenced in a study of T cells after somatic rescue of genetic block. Method: immunoSEQ multiplex PCR; TCRdb's copy keeps in-frame clones and lacks some. Here the sample spans 80,000 to 100,000 clones, 85% to 90% being singletons. The sequenced sample was peripheral blood mononuclear cells (PBMCs). These receptor sequences come from a woman younger than 30.

This clone appeared a single time. The chain links TRBV10-3 to TRBJ1-4; D is unclear. Germline values: CDR1 ENHRY, CDR2 SYGVKD. This CDR3 is 16 amino acids long. The V end was cut by 2 bases, the J end by 10 bases, with 20 bases between. The CDR3 nucleotides are TGTGCCATCAGTGAGCGCGAGCTAACCTGGATGGGAAAACTGTTTTTT. Its protein is CAISERELTWMGKLFF.

The chain couples TRBV9 to TRBJ1-1, with D unresolved. Germline V gene data show CDR1 as SGDLS and CDR2 as YYNGEE. The length of the CDR3 is 15 residues. The V end lost 3 bases, the J end lost 2 bases, and 14 bases lay between the germline ends. CDR3 sequence reads: CASSGTAPGNTEAFF. The CDR3 bases are TGTGCCAGCAGCGGGACCGCACCGGGTAACACTGAAGCTTTCTTT.

The rearrangement links TRBV27 to TRBJ2-7; 13 bases are shared with TRBD2. V lost 3 bases and J lost 0; bases outside the gene matches: 5. The V gene's germline CDR1 is MNHEY and CDR2 SMNVEV (reference sequence). The CDR3 spans 17 residues. The DNA of the CDR3 is TGTGCCAGCAGTTTTCGACTAGCGGGAGGTACCTCCTACGAGCAGTACTTC. Its translation: CASSFRLAGGTSYEQYF.

This chain uses TRBV19 with TRBJ2-7, with D maybe TRBD1 (5 bases). Germline V gene lookup returns CDR1 LNHDA and CDR2 SQIVND (reference sequence). Trimming removed 1 base at V and 1 base at J, with 11 bases between. CDR3 length: 15 residues. CDR3 DNA sequence: TGTGCCAGTAGTATAGCCCCATGGACATCCTACGAGCAGTACTTC. This gives the protein CASSIAPWTSYEQYF.

This chain connects TRBV2 to TRBJ1-5; possible D gene TRBD1, 5 bases. Germline V lookup: CDR1 SNHLY, CDR2 FYNNEI. The CDR3 length is 18 residues. V was trimmed by 6 bases and J by 2 bases, leaving 23 bases between them. Here the CDR3 reads CASRATYQGRMGNQPQHF. For the CDR3, the DNA is TGTGCCAGCAGAGCTACATATCAGGGTAGGATGGGCAATCAGCCCCAGCATTTT.

The chain combines TRBV19 with TRBJ1-1; tentative D call: TRBD1 (6 bases). Germline V CDR1 and CDR2: LNHDA, SQIVND (reference sequence). Trimming left V 6 bases short and J 4 bases short, with 12 bases between. The CDR3 runs to 13 residues. Written as DNA, the CDR3 is TGTGCCAGTAGCCACACAGGGATCACTGAAGCTTTCTTT. As protein: CASSHTGITEAFF.

V is TRBV7-2 and J is TRBJ2-2, with TRBD2 identical over 9 bases. The germline CDR1 and CDR2 sequences are SGHTA and FQGNSA. This CDR3 has 16 amino acids. The ends lost 2 bases at V and 3 bases at J; junction bases unmatched: 4. CDR3 in amino acids: CASSLTSGSDTGELFF. In DNA form, the CDR3 reads TGTGCCAGCAGCTTAACTAGCGGGTCGGACACCGGGGAGCTGTTTTTT.

This clone has just one count. The V call is TRBV15, the J call TRBJ1-2; perhaps TRBD1 as D (5 bases). This CDR3 is 11 amino acids long. Germline-derived CDR1 and CDR2 are LNHNV and YYDKDF (reference sequence). V was trimmed by 3 bases and J by 14 bases, leaving 13 bases between them. This CDR3 is CATSRDGRGTF. The CDR3 nucleotides are TGTGCCACCAGCAGGGATGGGCGGGGGACCTTC.

CDR3 region: CASCSSSGRTYEQYF. The DNA of the CDR3 is TGTGCCAGCTGTTCCTCGTCTGGGAGGACCTACGAGCAGTACTTC. The genes are TRBV2 and TRBJ2-7; weak D call: TRBD2 (6 bases). CDR3 size: 15 residues. Germline-derived CDR1 and CDR2 are SNHLY and FYNNEI. With 8 bases removed from V and 2 bases from J, the gap between germline ends came to 19 bases.

V and J are TRBV19 and TRBJ2-7, with D possibly matching TRBD1 (5 bases). V lost 6 bases and J 3 bases, leaving 15 bases between the germline ends. CDR1 is LNHDA and CDR2 is SQIVND in the germline V gene (reference sequence). The CDR3 is made up of 14 amino acids. Written as DNA, the CDR3 is TGTGCCAGTAGCCTGGGGCAGATGAGCTACGAGCAGTACTTC. Its translation is CASSLGQMSYEQYF.

The chain carries TRBV27 and TRBJ2-7; 7 nucleotides line up with TRBD1. This CDR3 is built from 14 residues. J was trimmed by 3 bases and V by 5 bases; bases with no gene match: 7. Per germline, CDR1 MNHEY and CDR2 SMNVEV (reference sequence). CDR3 sequence reads: CASSLGTALYEQYF. In DNA, the CDR3 is TGTGCCAGCAGTCTGGGGACAGCTCTCTACGAGCAGTACTTC.

The chain links TRBV29-1 to TRBJ2-5, with 7 positions matching TRBD2. The CDR3 has 13 residues. Looked up from germline, CDR1 is SQVTM and CDR2 is ANQGSEA. V trimming: 3 bases; J trimming: 5 bases; junction bases outside the gene matches: 6. The CDR3 DNA sequence: TGCAGCGTTGAGACTAGCAGGAGGGAGACCCAGTACTTC. Translation: CSVETSRRETQYF.

A word on this clone: This specimen includes other DNA sequences encoding the same CDR3. J is TRBJ2-3 and V is TRBV10-2, with 7 positions matching TRBD2. V gave up 8 bases and J gave up 4 bases; unmatched junction bases: 3. Germline V gene data show CDR1 as WSHSY and CDR2 as SAAADI. This CDR3 is built from 12 residues. CDR3 DNA sequence: TGCGCCAGCGGACTAGGGGCAGATACGCAGTATTTT. Translated: CASGLGADTQYF.

The V and J genes are TRBV2 and TRBJ1-2; D ambiguous. Per germline, CDR1 SNHLY and CDR2 FYNNEI. The CDR3 covers 13 residues. The V end lost 8 bases, the J end lost 4 bases, and 14 bases lay between the germline ends. The CDR3 DNA is TGTGCCAGCGCCGTGGCAGGACCCTATGGCTACACCTTC. Translation gives CASAVAGPYGYTF. The entire variable domain, with the rest obtained from reference TRBV2 and TRBJ1-2, is as follows: EPEVTQTPSHQVTQMGQEVILRCVPISNHLYFYWYRQILGQKVEFLVSFYNNEISEKSEIFDDQFSVERPDGSNFTLKIRSTKLEDSAMYFCASAVAGPYGYTFGSGTRLTVV.

J is TRBJ2-7 and V is TRBV14; 10 bases line up with TRBD1. V dropped 4 bases and J dropped 5; count of bases not matched to a gene: 11. CDR1 is SGHDN and CDR2 is FVKESK in the germline V gene. The CDR3 loop spans 16 amino acids. The CDR3 loop is CASSLRAGQGGHEQYF. The CDR3 DNA reads as TGTGCCAGCAGCCTCAGAGCAGGACAGGGGGGCCACGAGCAGTACTTC.

The V and J genes are TRBV28 and TRBJ1-5; D is unclear. V was cut by 1 base and J by 7 bases, with 5 bases left in between. The CDR3 is 12 amino acids. CDR1 and CDR2 from the germline V gene are MDHEN and SYDVKM. Here the CDR3 reads CASSLLGQPQHF. For the CDR3, the DNA is TGTGCCAGCAGTTTATTAGGCCAGCCCCAGCATTTT.

The CDR3 bases are TGTGCCAGCAGAGATAAGCGGACTAGCGGGAGGGGCGAGCAGTACTTC. Its translation is CASRDKRTSGRGEQYF. The chain carries TRBV7-2 and TRBJ2-7, with 15 bases that match TRBD2. The CDR3 has 16 residues. V trimming: 6 bases; J trimming: 6 bases; junction bases outside the gene matches: 9. The V gene's germline CDR1 is SGHTA and CDR2 FQGNSA.

The chain carries TRBV10-3 and TRBJ1-5; D is unclear. The CDR3 runs to 15 residues. From germline, CDR1 is ENHRY and CDR2 SYGVKD. V was cut by 0 bases and J by 4 bases, with 10 bases left in between. This CDR3 reads CAISESSQENQPQHF. DNA for the CDR3: TGTGCCATCAGTGAGTCTAGTCAGGAGAATCAGCCCCAGCATTTT.

The V gene is TRBV19, the J gene TRBJ2-3, with TRBD2 as a possible D gene (6 bases). CDR1 and CDR2 from the germline V gene are LNHDA and SQIVND (reference sequence). There are 13 residues in the CDR3. V lost 8 bases and J 1 base, leaving 10 bases between the germline ends. DNA of the CDR3: TGTGCCAGTCGGCCTAGCGGCACAGATACGCAGTATTTT. Translating it yields CASRPSGTDTQYF. Full variable domain (remainder filled in from reference TRBV19 and TRBJ2-3): DGGITQSPKYLFRKEGQNVTLSCEQNLNHDAMYWYRQDPGQGLRLIYYSQIVNDFQKGDIAEGYSVSREKKESFPLTVTSAQKNPTAFYLCASRPSGTDTQYFGPGTRLTVL.

The chain combines TRBV18 with TRBJ1-5, with D hard to call. V shed 1 base and J shed 8 bases, with 12 bases lying between them. In germline, CDR1 is KGHSH, CDR2 LQKENI. The CDR3 covers 14 residues. The CDR3 here is CASSPQGPEEPQHF. The CDR3 region has the DNA TGTGCCAGCTCACCACAGGGCCCCGAGGAGCCCCAGCATTTT.

The gene calls are TRBV9 and TRBJ2-1, with a possible D match to TRBD2 (6 bases). The germline V gene encodes CDR1 SGDLS and CDR2 YYNGEE. CDR3 length equals 18 residues. V gave up 6 bases and J gave up 5 bases, with 27 bases separating them. Written as DNA, the CDR3 is TGTGCCAGCAACCCCCCGGAAGGCGGGATCGCTTGGGACAATGAGCAGTTCTTC. Translated: CASNPPEGGIAWDNEQFF.

This clone came up a few times. This chain uses TRBV28 with TRBJ2-4, with D possibly being TRBD2 (5 bases). CDR3 length: 15 residues. V was trimmed by 2 bases and J by 5 bases, leaving 13 bases between them. Germline-derived CDR1 and CDR2 are MDHEN and SYDVKM. CDR3 region: CASSLLDAGENIQYF. In DNA, the CDR3 is TGTGCCAGCAGTTTACTAGACGCCGGGGAAAACATTCAGTACTTC.

The sample holds one count of this clone. The rearrangement links TRBV10-3 to TRBJ2-7; no reliable D call. Trimming cost V 4 bases and J 0 bases, with 7 bases left between them. This CDR3 is built from 13 residues. The V gene's germline CDR1 is ENHRY and CDR2 SYGVKD. This CDR3 is CAISGVGSYEQYF. In nucleotides, the CDR3 is TGTGCCATCAGTGGTGTCGGCTCCTACGAGCAGTACTTC.

The V call is TRBV10-3, the J call TRBJ2-7; 9 bases line up with TRBD1. Looked up from germline, CDR1 is ENHRY and CDR2 is SYGVKD. The V and J ends lost 11 bases and 3 bases, in that order; junction bases with no gene match: 5. CDR3 size: 12 residues. The CDR3 DNA is TGTGCCTCACGGGGACAGGGCTACGAGCAGTACTTC. It is translated as CASRGQGYEQYF.

This clone was found a few times. The chain joins TRBV6-1 to TRBJ1-2; weak D call: TRBD1 (5 bases). This CDR3 has 14 residues. Deletions cut 4 bases from V and 8 bases from J, with 17 bases between. Germline V gene data show CDR1 as MNHNS and CDR2 as SASEGT. DNA for the CDR3: TGTGCCAGCAGTGCGTCCCTAGAGGGGAGCGGCTACACCTTC. Its protein product is CASSASLEGSGYTF.

This chain uses TRBV15 with TRBJ1-1, with 10 bases aligning to TRBD1. The CDR3 is 14 amino acids. Germline V gives CDR1 LNHNV, CDR2 YYDKDF (reference sequence). V shed 6 bases, J shed 3 bases, and the junction held 4 bases outside the gene matches. Written as DNA, the CDR3 is TGTGCCACCAGTGAAGGGACAGGGGACACTGAAGCTTTCTTT. It translates to CATSEGTGDTEAFF.

The rearrangement uses TRBV19 and TRBJ1-2; D uncertain. This CDR3 has 13 residues. V lost 3 bases, J lost 6 bases, and 11 bases lay in between. Germline assignment: CDR1 LNHDA and CDR2 SQIVND (reference sequence). The CDR3 bases are TGTGCCAGTAGTATGCTAGGGAGGGATGGCTACACCTTC. Its translation is CASSMLGRDGYTF.

The V gene is TRBV6-6, the J gene TRBJ1-4; a weak D match, TRBD1 (6 bases). Germline V gene sequence: CDR1 MNHNY, CDR2 SVGAGI (reference sequence). The CDR3 runs to 15 residues. Deletions cut 1 base from V and 3 bases from J, with 9 bases between. CDR3 sequence: CASSYWGAANEKLFF. CDR3 bases: TGTGCCAGCAGTTACTGGGGGGCAGCTAATGAAAAACTGTTTTTT.

The gene calls are TRBV7-2 and TRBJ2-7; D uncertain. V was cut by 1 base and J by 1 base, with 11 bases left in between. The CDR3 totals 15 residues. Germline V gene lookup returns CDR1 SGHTA and CDR2 FQGNSA. The CDR3 nucleotides read TGTGCCAGCAGCTTAGAGCTGTCTGGGTCCTACGAGCAGTACTTC. The encoded protein is CASSLELSGSYEQYF.

V and J are TRBV7-9 and TRBJ1-2; 11 nucleotides align to TRBD1. J lost 9 bases, V lost 5 bases, and 5 bases had no gene match. This CDR3 has 13 residues. Germline values: CDR1 SEHNR, CDR2 FQNEAQ (reference sequence). CDR3 sequence reads: CASSPGTGGSYTF. In DNA, the CDR3 is TGTGCCAGCAGCCCCGGGACAGGGGGGAGCTACACCTTC.